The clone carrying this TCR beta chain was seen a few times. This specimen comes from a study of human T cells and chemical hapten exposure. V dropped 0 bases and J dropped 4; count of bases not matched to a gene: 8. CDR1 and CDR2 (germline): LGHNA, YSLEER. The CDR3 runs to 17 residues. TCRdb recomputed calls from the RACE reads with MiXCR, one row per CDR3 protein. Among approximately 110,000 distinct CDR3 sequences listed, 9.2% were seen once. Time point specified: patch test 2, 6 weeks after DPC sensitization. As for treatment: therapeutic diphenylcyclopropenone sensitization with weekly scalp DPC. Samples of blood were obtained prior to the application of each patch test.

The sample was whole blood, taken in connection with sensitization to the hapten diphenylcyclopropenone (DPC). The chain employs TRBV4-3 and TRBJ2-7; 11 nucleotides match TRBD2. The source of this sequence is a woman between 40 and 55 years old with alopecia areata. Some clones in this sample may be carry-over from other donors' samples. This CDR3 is CASSQDSGGAGKYEQYF. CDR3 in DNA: TGCGCCAGCAGCCAAGATAGCGGGGGGGCCGGGAAGTACGAGCAGTACTTC.